The 12 T cell receptor beta chains in this list originate from one sample, sequenced in a study of blood T cell repertoires in COVID-19. Assay: immunoSEQ multiplex PCR; the TCRdb copy retains only in-frame clones and omits some. The sample has fewer than 250,000 clones; just over 90% are singletons. The sequenced sample consisted of peripheral blood. The receptors stem from a man aged 25 to 40 with acute or convalescent COVID-19.

This chain joins TRBV13 and TRBJ2-7; 9 positions match TRBD1. Unmatched junction bases numbered 4, after V lost 5 bases and J lost 2 bases. This CDR3 has 14 residues. Germline V lookup: CDR1 PRHDT, CDR2 FYEKMQ (reference sequence). The CDR3 DNA is TGTGCCAGCAGCATACAGGGGGCCCCCTACGAGCAGTACTTC. Amino acids: CASSIQGAPYEQYF.

The chain uses TRBV10-3 and TRBJ2-1, with D tentatively TRBD2 (5 bases). This CDR3 spans 16 amino acids. The germline V gene encodes CDR1 ENHRY and CDR2 SYGVKD. Trimming cost V 2 bases and J 9 bases, with 20 bases left between them. DNA for the CDR3: TGTGCCATCAGTGAGGGCATTCTAGCCTGGAAAAGTGAGCAGTTCTTC. Translation: CAISEGILAWKSEQFF.

The chain carries TRBV18 and TRBJ2-7, with 7 positions matching TRBD2. CDR1 KGHSH and CDR2 LQKENI come from the germline V gene. V shed 3 bases and J 3 bases; nucleotides not matched to a gene: 11. The CDR3 is 16 amino acids. The CDR3 bases are TGTGCCAGCTCACCCTGGGGAGGGGTCATGGGCTACGAGCAGTACTTC. It codes for CASSPWGGVMGYEQYF.

This chain joins TRBV28 and TRBJ2-5; a possible D gene is TRBD1 (6 bases). V lost 6 bases, J lost 5 bases, and 25 bases lay in between. Germline lookup yields CDR1 MDHEN and CDR2 SYDVKM. The CDR3 is made up of 17 amino acids. Here the CDR3 DNA reads TGTGCCAGCAGGACGACACGAGCCCAACAGGGTTGGGAGACCCAGTACTTC. It yields the protein CASRTTRAQQGWETQYF.

The J gene is TRBJ2-2, the V gene TRBV5-1; the D gene is possibly TRBD2 (6 bases). Germline V gene lookup returns CDR1 SGHRS and CDR2 YFSETQ. The CDR3 has 14 amino acids. The V and J ends lost 3 bases and 5 bases respectively, with 11 bases between them. The DNA of the CDR3 is TGCGCCAGCAGCTATTACGGGGGTACCGGGGAGCTGTTTTTT. Amino acids: CASSYYGGTGELFF. Filled out from reference TRBV5-1 and TRBJ2-2, the complete variable domain reads KAGVTQTPRYLIKTRGQQVTLSCSPISGHRSVSWYQQTPGQGLQFLFEYFSETQRNKGNFPGRFSGRQFSNSRSEMNVSTLELGDSALYLCASSYYGGTGELFFGEGSRLTVL.

The chain carries TRBV7-9 and TRBJ1-6; D is perhaps TRBD1 (6 bases). The CDR3 is 14 amino acids. Trimming left V 5 bases short and J 5 bases short, with 10 bases between. In germline, CDR1 is SEHNR, CDR2 FQNEAQ (reference sequence). In DNA, the CDR3 is TGTGCCAGCAGCCCTTGGACAGATAATTCACCCCTCCACTTT. It specifies CASSPWTDNSPLHF.

This clone was recorded only once. V and J are TRBV30 and TRBJ1-6; 7 bases map to TRBD1. Germline CDR1 reads GTSNPN; CDR2 reads SVGIG (reference sequence). This CDR3 has 14 amino acids. V lost 8 bases, J lost 10 bases, and 14 bases stayed unmatched. CDR3 DNA: TGTGCCGCCCACGGGGCAGGGGGGAGATCACCCCTCCACTTT. Its translation: CAAHGAGGRSPLHF.

This sequence joins TRBV5-8 and TRBJ2-7; D not certain. This CDR3 has 15 amino acids. Germline CDR1 reads SGHTS; CDR2 reads YDEGEE. V was clipped by 2 bases and J by 7 bases, with 19 bases between them. The CDR3 region is CASSFGRPLAGEQYF. In nucleotides, the CDR3 is TGTGCCAGCAGCTTTGGCAGGCCCCTCGCTGGGGAGCAGTACTTC.

CDR3 in DNA: TGTGCCAGCAGTCCCCCCTCCTTCCCCCCAGATACGCAGTATTTT. It specifies CASSPPSFPPDTQYF. This rearrangement joins TRBV28 to TRBJ2-3; D unresolved. The CDR3 totals 15 residues. The germline V and J ends were trimmed by 5 bases and 4 bases, with 16 bases remaining between them. The germline gives CDR1 MDHEN, CDR2 SYDVKM.

V usage is TRBV19 and J usage is TRBJ1-2; D unresolved. The CDR3 runs 14 residues. The germline CDR1 and CDR2 sequences are LNHDA and SQIVND (reference sequence). V lost 5 bases and J 7 bases, leaving 17 bases between the germline ends. The CDR3 loop is CASSSLGGRAGYTF. CDR3 bases: TGTGCCAGTAGTTCCCTGGGAGGACGAGCTGGCTACACCTTC.

This chain's CDR3 is CASSQEYRGLGFGTDTQYF. The DNA for the CDR3 is TGTGCCAGCAGCCAAGAGTACAGGGGGCTAGGTTTCGGCACAGATACGCAGTATTTT. The chain uses TRBV4-2 and TRBJ2-3, with 9 bases identical to TRBD1. The CDR3 spans 19 residues. The germline V gene has CDR1 LGHNA and CDR2 YNFKEQ. Unmatched junction bases numbered 11, after V lost 0 bases and J lost 1 base.

This clone was observed once. The genes are TRBV7-2 and TRBJ2-7; D is perhaps TRBD2 (6 bases). The ends were cut back, 5 bases at V and 0 bases at J, with 11 bases in the middle. This CDR3 is 14 amino acids long. Germline V gene data show CDR1 as SGHTA and CDR2 as FQGNSA. CDR3 nucleotide sequence: TGTGCCAGCAGCGCGGGACTTTTCTCCTACGAGCAGTACTTC. It yields the protein CASSAGLFSYEQYF. The full variable domain, its missing parts supplied by reference TRBV7-2 and TRBJ2-7, is GAGVSQSPSNKVTEKGKDVELRCDPISGHTALYWYRQSLGQGLEFLIYFQGNSAPDKSGLPSDRFSAERTGGSVSTLTIQRTQQEDSAVYLCASSAGLFSYEQYFGPGTRLTVT.